Included here is one TCR beta chain sequence, with context. The record originates from a study of blood T cell repertoires in COVID-19. V lost 1 base, J lost 3 bases, and 7 bases stayed unmatched. The germline V gene has CDR1 MGHRA and CDR2 YSYEKL. CDR3 length: 16 residues. Profiled with immunoSEQ multiplex PCR; TCRdb holds only in-frame clones, not every one. The sample shows about 180,000 clones, 85% of them seen only once. The sequenced sample consisted of peripheral blood. The TCR comes from a woman between 50 and 59 years old with COVID-19, enrolled during active disease. The chain combines TRBV4-1 with TRBJ2-7; 9 bases match TRBD1. CDR3 sequence (DNA): TGCGCCAGCAGCCAAGCCGGTTTGACAGGGGGCTACGAGCAGTACTTC. Its protein product is CASSQAGLTGGYEQYF.